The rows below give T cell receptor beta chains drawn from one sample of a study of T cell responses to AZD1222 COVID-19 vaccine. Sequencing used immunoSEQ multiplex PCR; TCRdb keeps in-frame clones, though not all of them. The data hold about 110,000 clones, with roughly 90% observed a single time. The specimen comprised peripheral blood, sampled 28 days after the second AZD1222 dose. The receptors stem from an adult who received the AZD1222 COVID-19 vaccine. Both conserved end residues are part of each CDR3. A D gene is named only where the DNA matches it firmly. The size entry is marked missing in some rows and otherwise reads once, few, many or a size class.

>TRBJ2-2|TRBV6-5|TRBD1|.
CASSYRQGVDPGELFF
TGTGCCAGCAGTTACAGGCAGGGGGTTGACCCCGGGGAGCTGTTTTTT
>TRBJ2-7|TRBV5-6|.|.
CASSSRWQSYEQYF
TGTGCCAGCAGCTCCCGGTGGCAGTCCTACGAGCAGTACTTC
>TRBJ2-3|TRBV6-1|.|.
CASSEANTLHTQYF
TGTGCCAGCAGTGAAGCCAACACACTACACACGCAGTATTTT
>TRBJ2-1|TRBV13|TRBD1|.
CASSSGTGLYEQFF
TGTGCCAGCAGCTCCGGGACAGGTTTGTATGAGCAGTTCTTC
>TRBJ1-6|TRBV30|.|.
CAWRRTYNSPLHF
TGTGCCTGGAGGAGGACTTATAATTCACCCCTCCACTTT
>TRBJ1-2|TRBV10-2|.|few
CASSENSNYGYTF
TGCGCCAGCAGTGAGAACAGCAACTATGGCTACACCTTC
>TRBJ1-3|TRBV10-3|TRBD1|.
CAISRTGDAGNTIYF
TGTGCCATCAGCAGGACAGGGGATGCTGGAAACACCATATATTTT
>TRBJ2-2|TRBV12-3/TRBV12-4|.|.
CASSRTHLLELFF
TGTGCCAGCAGCCGGACACACCTTTTGGAGCTGTTTTTT
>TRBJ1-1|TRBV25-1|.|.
CASTYRADTEAFF
TGTGCCAGCACTTACAGGGCCGACACTGAAGCTTTCTTT
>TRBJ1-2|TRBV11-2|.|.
CASSGPARGYGYTF
TGTGCCAGCAGCGGCCCGGCCAGGGGCTATGGCTACACCTTC
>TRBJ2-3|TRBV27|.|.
CASSLNLDTQYF
TGTGCCAGCAGTCTAAACCTGGATACGCAGTATTTT
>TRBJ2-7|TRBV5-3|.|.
CARRLAEAYEQYF
TGTGCCAGACGTCTTGCGGAAGCCTACGAGCAGTACTTC
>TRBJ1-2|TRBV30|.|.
CAWTGYGDGYTF
TGTGCCTGGACCGGTTACGGCGATGGCTACACCTTC
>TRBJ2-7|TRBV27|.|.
CASRHRDVRWYEQYF
TGTGCCAGCAGACACAGGGATGTGCGGTGGTACGAGCAGTACTTC
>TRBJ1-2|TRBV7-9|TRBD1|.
CASSPWDRGPYGYTF
TGTGCCAGCAGCCCGTGGGACAGGGGGCCCTATGGCTACACCTTC
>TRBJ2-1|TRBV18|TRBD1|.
CASSPPGQGISSEFF
TGTGCCAGCTCACCGCCGGGACAGGGAATCTCCTCCGAGTTCTTC
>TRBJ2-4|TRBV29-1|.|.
CSVGGAFGPKNIQYF
TGCAGCGTGGGGGGGGCCTTTGGACCCAAAAACATTCAGTACTTC
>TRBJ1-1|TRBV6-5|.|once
CASSYTRDVNTEAFF
TGTGCCAGCAGCTATACTAGGGATGTGAACACTGAAGCTTTCTTT
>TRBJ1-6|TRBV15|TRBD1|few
CATSKGRDRNNSPLHF
TGTGCCACCAGCAAAGGCCGGGACAGAAATAATTCACCCCTCCACTTT
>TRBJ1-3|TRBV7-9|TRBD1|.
CASSLGQGDSGNTIYF
TGTGCCAGCAGCCTGGGACAGGGTGACTCTGGAAACACCATATATTTT
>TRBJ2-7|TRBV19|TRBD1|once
CASSESGHRGGRNEQYF
TGTGCCAGTAGTGAGTCCGGCCACAGGGGCGGCAGGAACGAGCAGTACTTC
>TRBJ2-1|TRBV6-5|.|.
CASRGLNNEQFF
TGTGCCAGCAGGGGGCTAAACAATGAGCAGTTCTTC
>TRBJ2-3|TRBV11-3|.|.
CASSLVGGNTQYF
TGTGCCAGCAGCTTAGTAGGGGGGAATACGCAGTATTTT
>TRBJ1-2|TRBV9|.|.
CASSVMPGASYGYTF
TGTGCCAGCAGCGTAATGCCAGGGGCGAGCTATGGCTACACCTTC
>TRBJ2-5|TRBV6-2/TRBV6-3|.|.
CASSYGGTRGTQYF
TGTGCCAGCAGTTACGGAGGAACCCGGGGGACCCAGTACTTC
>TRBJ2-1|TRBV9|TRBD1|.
CASSVAGTGAMGKQFF
TGTGCCAGCAGCGTAGCAGGGACAGGGGCCATGGGTAAGCAGTTCTTC
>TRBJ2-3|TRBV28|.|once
CASSSVLVHFSDTQYF
TGTGCCAGCAGTTCGGTCCTAGTACATTTTTCAGATACGCAGTATTTT
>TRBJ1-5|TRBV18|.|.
CASSPEGQSNQPQHF
TGTGCCAGCTCACCAGAAGGGCAGTCAAATCAGCCCCAGCATTTT
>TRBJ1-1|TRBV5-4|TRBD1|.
CASSQQQGAREAFF
TGTGCCAGCAGCCAACAACAGGGGGCAAGGGAAGCTTTCTTT
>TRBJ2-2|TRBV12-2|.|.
CASRLAQGLRTGELFF
TGTGCAAGTCGCTTAGCGCAGGGATTGAGAACCGGGGAGCTGTTTTTT
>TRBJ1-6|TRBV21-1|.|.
CASSKALSIWGKDSPLHF
TGTGCCAGCAGCAAAGCGCTTTCGATTTGGGGAAAAGATTCACCCCTCCACTTT
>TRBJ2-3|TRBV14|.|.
CASSPIGSGFLDTQYF
TGTGCCAGCAGCCCGATCGGTAGCGGCTTTCTGGATACGCAGTATTTT
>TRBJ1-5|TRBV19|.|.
CASSIHTGPQHF
TGTGCCAGTAGTATACACACAGGGCCCCAGCATTTT
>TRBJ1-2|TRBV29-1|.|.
CSVEGRGGYTF
TGCAGCGTTGAAGGCAGGGGTGGCTACACCTTC
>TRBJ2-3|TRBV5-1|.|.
CASSWDTYTDTQYF
TGCGCCAGCAGCTGGGACACTTACACAGATACGCAGTATTTT
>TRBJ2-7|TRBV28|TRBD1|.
CASRRDSSSYEQYF
TGTGCCAGCAGACGGGACAGTAGCTCCTACGAGCAGTACTTC
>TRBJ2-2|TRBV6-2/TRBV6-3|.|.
CASSYSMGTGELFF
TGTGCCAGCAGTTACTCGATGGGGACCGGGGAGCTGTTTTTT
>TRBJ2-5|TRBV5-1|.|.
CASSFPGAQETQYF
TGCGCCAGCAGCTTCCCGGGCGCACAAGAGACCCAGTACTTC
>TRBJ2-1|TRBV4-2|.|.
CASSQGLGDGGEQFF
TGTGCCAGCAGCCAAGGTCTGGGGGACGGGGGTGAGCAGTTCTTC
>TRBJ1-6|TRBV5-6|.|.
CASSPSSYNSPLHF
TGTGCCAGCAGCCCCAGCTCCTATAATTCACCCCTCCACTTT
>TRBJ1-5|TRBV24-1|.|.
CATRTGGLSNQPQHF
TGTGCCACCAGGACGGGGGGCCTTAGCAATCAGCCCCAGCATTTT
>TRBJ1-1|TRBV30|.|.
CAWGGALLNEAFF
TGTGCCTGGGGGGGGGCGCTGTTAAATGAAGCTTTCTTT
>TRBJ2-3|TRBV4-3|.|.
CASSQDLQDTQYF
TGCGCCAGCAGCCAAGATCTCCAAGATACGCAGTATTTT
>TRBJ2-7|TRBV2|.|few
CASNTVGVYEQYF
TGTGCCAGCAACACAGTCGGGGTCTACGAGCAGTACTTC
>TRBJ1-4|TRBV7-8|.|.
CASSPYRDTAEKLFF
TGTGCCAGCAGCCCCTACAGGGATACGGCTGAAAAACTGTTTTTT
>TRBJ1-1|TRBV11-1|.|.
CASSLVKDLEAFF
TGTGCCAGCAGCTTAGTGAAGGACCTTGAAGCTTTCTTT
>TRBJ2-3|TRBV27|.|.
CAIRSSSTDTQYF
TGTGCCATAAGGAGTTCTAGCACAGATACGCAGTATTTT
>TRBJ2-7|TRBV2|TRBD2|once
CASSTGLAETYEQYF
TGTGCCAGCAGTACTGGACTAGCGGAAACCTACGAGCAGTACTTC
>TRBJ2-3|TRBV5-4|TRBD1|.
CASSPTGAVTDTQYF
TGTGCCAGCAGCCCGACAGGGGCGGTCACAGATACGCAGTATTTT
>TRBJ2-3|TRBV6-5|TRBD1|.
CASSPQTGWADTQYF
TGTGCCAGCAGTCCCCAGACAGGGTGGGCAGATACGCAGTATTTT
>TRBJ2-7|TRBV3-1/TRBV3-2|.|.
CASSQDPHYEQYF
TGTGCCAGCAGCCAAGATCCCCATTACGAGCAGTACTTC
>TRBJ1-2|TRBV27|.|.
CATHTGGNGYTF
TGTGCCACCCATACGGGGGGCAATGGCTACACCTTC
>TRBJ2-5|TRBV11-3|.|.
CASSSGEETQYF
TGTGCCAGCAGCTCCGGAGAGGAGACCCAGTACTTC
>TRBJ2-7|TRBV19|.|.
CASSIHRYSEQYF
TGTGCCAGTAGTATTCACAGATATTCCGAGCAGTACTTC
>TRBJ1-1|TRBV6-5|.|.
CASSYSNGEAFF
TGTGCCAGCAGTTACTCGAATGGTGAAGCTTTCTTT